The entry below gives a single TCR beta chain sequence along with its context. The age range of participants was about 18 to 95 years, with residence in about two dozen US areas. Clinical history as reported by participants underpinned cohort assignment. Donors in Cohort 3 counted as recovered after two negative PCRs, clearance, or symptom resolution. The data were taken from a study of blood T cell repertoires in COVID-19. The CDR3 consists of 14 residues. Losses at the gene ends were 4 bases for V and 4 bases for J; bases not matched to a gene: 6. The germline V gene has CDR1 MGHRA and CDR2 YSYEKL. Methods used by the authors: For nucleated cells, counts were estimated from reference gene primer amplification. Assay: immunoSEQ multiplex PCR; the TCRdb copy retains only in-frame clones and omits some. V and J calls and clone size come straight from that table; D and trimming were deduced from the DNA. The table records about 380,000 clones, approximately 89% of them present only once.

Sequencing was performed on PBMCs or T cells enriched from blood (not recorded which). The V gene is TRBV4-1, the J gene TRBJ1-2, with 7 bases fitting TRBD1. The receptor comes from a man aged 25 to 40 who had recovered from COVID-19. The CDR3 coding sequence is TGCGCCAGCAGCCTCCGACAGGGCTCCTATGGCTACACCTTC. It encodes CASSLRQGSYGYTF.